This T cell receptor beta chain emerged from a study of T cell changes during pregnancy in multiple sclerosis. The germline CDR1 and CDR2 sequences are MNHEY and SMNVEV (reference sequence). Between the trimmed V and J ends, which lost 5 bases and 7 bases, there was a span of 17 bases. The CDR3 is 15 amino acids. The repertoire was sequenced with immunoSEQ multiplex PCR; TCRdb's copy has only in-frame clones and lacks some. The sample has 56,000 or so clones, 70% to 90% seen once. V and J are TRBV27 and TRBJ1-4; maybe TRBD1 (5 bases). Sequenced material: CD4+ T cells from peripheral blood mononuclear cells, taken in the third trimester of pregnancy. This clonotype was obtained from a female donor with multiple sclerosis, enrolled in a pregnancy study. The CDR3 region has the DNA TGTGCCAGCAGTCGTCGGGCGGGGGTGAGTGAAAAACTGTTTTTT. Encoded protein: CASSRRAGVSEKLFF.